This TCR beta chain was profiled in a study of CD8 T cells in ankylosing spondylitis. A note on this clonotype: Its antigen is as yet unknown.

Notes on the study in general: In peripheral blood, disease-linked CD8+ clones occurred at relatively low frequencies.

V was pared by 5 bases and J by 5 bases, with 9 bases of the junction left unmatched. Germline V gene lookup returns CDR1 SGHVS and CDR2 FNYEAQ. CDR3 length: 16 residues. TCRdb reprocessed the 5' RACE reads via MiXCR and lists one record per CDR3 protein. Found here are approximately 140,000 distinct CDR3 sequences, under 45% of them singletons; the top ten hold 12% to 15%. The sequence was obtained from a male donor with ankylosing spondylitis. The sample was synovial fluid, either unsorted or a sorted T cell fraction (not recorded which). This rearrangement joins TRBV7-6 to TRBJ2-3, with TRBD1 identical over 11 bases. Written as DNA, the CDR3 is TGTGCCAGCAGCCACTACCGGGACAGGGGGATAGATACGCAGTATTTT. This sequence encodes CASSHYRDRGIDTQYF.